This T cell receptor beta chain was recovered during a study of OX40 agonist ivuxolimab in advanced cancers. General notes on the study: Ivuxolimab was a fully human IgG2 agonistic monoclonal antibody targeting the costimulatory receptor OX40 (CD134). In the dose-escalation cohort, 65% to 90% of patients were male, and the mean age was approximately 60 years, with a range of about 23 to 90. Intravenous ivuxolimab was administered to patients every 2 weeks at six dose levels: 0.01, 0.1, 0.3, 1.5, 3 and 10 mg/kg. Peripheral TCRbeta sequencing was intended to test whether TCR sequence diversity was altered and clonal T-cell expansion was caused by ivuxolimab. The paper reports the monotherapy dose-escalation portion (N ≈ 50 patients) of the phase I ivuxolimab trial. Partial responses were achieved by three dose-escalation patients, of whom one had hepatocellular carcinoma and two had cutaneous melanoma. Of the roughly 53 patients in dose escalation, about 20 had hepatocellular carcinoma, some 15 had melanoma, 9 had renal cell carcinoma and 9 had head and neck cancer. Prior anti-PD-1, anti-PD-L1 or anti-CTLA-4 therapy was permitted, and checkpoint inhibitors had been received by more than 35% of dose-escalation patients. The full study reports these points: Antigen specificity was not determined for the clonally expanded peripheral T cells. Low levels of normalized T-cell clonal expansion were also seen in some patients who did not respond. At doses of 0.1 to 3.0 mg/kg, clonal expansion of both CD4+ and CD8+ blood T cells was observed from baseline to week 6. In partial responders in the 0.1-3.0 mg/kg groups, normalized peripheral clonal expansion was found to be among the lowest, especially among CD8+ T cells. After ivuxolimab, CD8+ T cells had more expanded clones than CD4+ T cells on average.

The CDR3 spans 15 residues, from the cysteine through the phenylalanine. Kept here is only the CDR3 DNA, which spans 45 bases and is read in frame from base 1. CDR1 is given as SGHDN and CDR2 as FVKESK, both from the germline V gene. V trim: 4 bases; J trim: 5 bases; unmatched bases: 5. The trial excluded patients who had a history of autoimmune disease or who were on systemic immunosuppression. Peripheral blood for TCR sequencing was collected from all dose cohorts at baseline, on cycle 4 day 1, and on cycle 7 day 1. Samples came from an open-label, multicenter, first-in-human phase I dose-escalation trial of ivuxolimab. Adults with locally advanced or metastatic melanoma, renal cell carcinoma, hepatocellular carcinoma or head and neck squamous cell carcinoma were enrolled in the trial. Before TCR sequencing, CD4+ T cells and CD8+ T cells were sorted from peripheral blood as separate populations.

To sequence the TCRbeta CDR3 region, genomic DNA was isolated from the sorted cells. The immunoSEQ Assay was used for sequencing of TCRbeta CDR3 regions. TCRdb took over this immuneACCESS table, retaining in-frame rearrangements with V and J assigned. Such tables are incomplete; in checked studies, under half of the missing clones stem from an unresolved V gene, and the remainder is unexplained. For this sample there are over 45,000 clones; about 80% appear just once. Clones ranked in the top ten supply 4% to 5% of the sample. This clone has a single count. Its antigen target is currently unknown. No base quality values were provided; no much bigger clone lies one nucleotide off.

The V and J genes are TRBV14 and TRBJ2-2, and 9 junction bases match TRBD1. The sample here was CD4+ or CD8+ T cells sorted from blood, taken in a trial of the OX40 agonist ivuxolimab. The source is an adult with an advanced solid tumor such as melanoma, head and neck, liver or kidney cancer. The CDR3 sequence is CASSPGTGRTGELFF. The DNA is as follows: TGTGCCAGCAGCCCCGGGACAGGGAGGACCGGGGAGCTGTTTTTT.